The present TCR beta chain was sequenced within a study of blood T cell repertoires in COVID-19. Study background: Both acute and convalescent COVID-19 samples were obtained from the United States, Italy and Spain.

This clone was seen a single time. In the source study's methods: Amplification of reference gene primers provided the estimated nucleated cell counts. The protocol was immunoSEQ multiplex PCR, while the TCRdb copy is restricted to in-frame clones and leaves out a portion. V and J calls and clone size follow that table, whereas D and trimming were derived from the DNA. The repertoire holds 120,000 or so clones, with about 85% as singletons. Germline V gene lookup returns CDR1 LGHDT and CDR2 YNNKEL (reference sequence). This CDR3 spans 15 amino acids. Germline trimming cut 4 bases from V and 6 bases from J; bases unmatched to any gene: 9.

Sequencing was performed on peripheral blood. This sequence joins TRBV3-1 (or the pseudogene TRBV3-2) and TRBJ2-7; 10 nucleotides agree with TRBD2. This sequence was found in a human donor in a cohort sampled during active COVID-19. The CDR3 region is CASSPDRLAGAEQYF. CDR3 nucleotides: TGTGCCAGCAGCCCCGATCGGCTAGCGGGAGCCGAGCAGTACTTC.